These 15 T cell receptor beta chains were sequenced from one sample in a study of technical replicates of blood from a handful of donors. Some clones are missing from TCRdb's copy, which holds only in-frame ones; the method was immunoSEQ multiplex PCR. The data contain some 47,000 clones, roughly 90% of them singletons. The sample comprised PBMCs. The receptors were gathered from a human donor in good health. Some clones in this sample may be carry-over from other donors' samples.

CDR3 DNA sequence: TGTGCCAGCAGCTTAGTGTACAGGCGGCAATCTGGAAACACCATATATTTT. Translation gives CASSLVYRRQSGNTIYF. The J gene is TRBJ1-3, the V gene TRBV7-2; D possibly corresponds to TRBD1 (5 bases). This CDR3 region has 17 residues. The V end lost 1 base, the J end lost 1 base, and 14 bases lay between the germline ends. CDR1 SGHTA and CDR2 FQGNSA come from the germline V gene.

The chain recombines TRBV7-8 with TRBJ1-2; D unresolved. Trimming left V 5 bases short and J 7 bases short, with 14 bases between. In germline, CDR1 is SGHVS, CDR2 FQNEAQ. The length of the CDR3 is 13 residues. The CDR3 loop reads CASSQTGFGGYTF. For the CDR3, the DNA is TGTGCCAGCAGCCAAACGGGATTTGGTGGCTACACCTTC.

This chain connects TRBV6-5 to TRBJ2-7; TRBD1 matches 7 bases. J was trimmed by 4 bases and V by 6 bases; bases with no gene match: 9. The CDR3 sequence is 14 residues long. Germline CDR1 MNHEY, CDR2 SVGAGI. The CDR3 bases are TGTGCCAGCAGAGATCCCGGGACAGCTTACGAGCAGTACTTC. It specifies CASRDPGTAYEQYF.

The rearrangement uses TRBV5-1 and TRBJ1-3; D unclear. The length of the CDR3 is 16 residues. Trimming removed 0 bases at V and 0 bases at J, with 10 bases between. Germline-derived CDR1 and CDR2 are SGHRS and YFSETQ. The CDR3 DNA reads as TGCGCCAGCAGCTTGGGAGCCATCTCCTCTGGAAACACCATATATTTT. Translating it yields CASSLGAISSGNTIYF.

CDR3 bases: TGTGCCATCAGTGCCTCCCTGGGACAGAATTCACCCCTCCACTTT. It translates to CAISASLGQNSPLHF. The chain couples TRBV10-3 to TRBJ1-6, with TRBD1 identical over 7 bases. Germline V CDR1 and CDR2: ENHRY, SYGVKD. The CDR3 length is 15 residues. The V gene end was trimmed by 4 bases and the J gene end by 7 bases; junction bases not matched to a gene: 7.

The chain employs TRBV11-2 and TRBJ1-6; D is uncertain. V lost 1 base, J lost 9 bases, and 13 bases lay in between. Germline loops: CDR1 SGHAT, CDR2 FQNNGV. The CDR3 consists of 15 residues. CDR3 sequence: CASSLVGRRGSPLHF. The CDR3 nucleotides read TGTGCCAGCAGCTTAGTGGGAAGACGGGGTTCACCCCTCCACTTT.

This clone was picked up a small number of times. This chain connects TRBV4-2 to TRBJ2-6, with TRBD1 identical over 10 bases. CDR1 is LGHNA, CDR2 YNFKEQ, per germline. CDR3 length equals 18 residues. V lost 1 base, J lost 0 bases, and 3 bases stayed unmatched. The CDR3 DNA is TGTGCCAGCAGCCAAGCGGGACAGGGGCTCTCTGGGGCCAACGTCCTGACTTTC. Its protein product is CASSQAGQGLSGANVLTF.

The chain couples TRBV9 to TRBJ2-5; 10 nucleotides agree with TRBD1. This CDR3 has 16 amino acids. Germline CDR1 reads SGDLS; CDR2 reads YYNGEE. V shed 2 bases, J shed 5 bases, and the junction held 9 bases outside the gene matches. As DNA, the CDR3 is TGTGCCAGCAGCGTCAGAGGACAGGGGGAGTGGGAGACCCAGTACTTC. Protein product: CASSVRGQGEWETQYF.

This clone was observed once. This chain links TRBV4-1 with TRBJ1-1; D not resolved. CDR3 length: 12 residues. The germline V gene encodes CDR1 MGHRA and CDR2 YSYEKL. V was cut by 2 bases and J by 5 bases, with 6 bases left in between. The CDR3 DNA reads TGCGCCAGCAGCCAACCGGGGACTGAAGCTTTCTTT. Protein sequence: CASSQPGTEAFF.

The gene calls are TRBV5-6 and TRBJ1-2, with TRBD1 identical over 7 bases. This CDR3 is 13 amino acids long. Unmatched junction bases numbered 1, after V lost 2 bases and J lost 3 bases. CDR1 SGHDT and CDR2 YYEEEE come from the germline V gene. The CDR3: CASSFTGDYGYTF. For the CDR3, the DNA is TGTGCCAGCAGCTTCACAGGGGACTATGGCTACACCTTC.

The chain employs TRBV6-5 and TRBJ2-3; tentatively, D is TRBD1 (5 bases). V was clipped by 0 bases and J by 6 bases, with 16 bases between them. The germline gives CDR1 MNHEY, CDR2 SVGAGI. The CDR3 runs to 16 residues. CDR3 sequence: CASSYSRDQGRDTQYF. As DNA, the CDR3 is TGTGCCAGCAGTTACTCGAGAGACCAGGGTCGGGATACGCAGTATTTT.

The chain links TRBV5-1 to TRBJ1-2, with 7 bases identical to TRBD1. The germline V gene has CDR1 SGHRS and CDR2 YFSETQ. J lost 0 bases, V lost 0 bases, and 2 bases had no gene match. This CDR3 spans 15 amino acids. CDR3 bases: TGCGCCAGCAGCTTGGGACAGGGAGCTAACTATGGCTACACCTTC. It is translated as CASSLGQGANYGYTF.

This clone was counted once. CDR3 loop: CASSLASAYEQYF. Written as DNA, the CDR3 is TGTGCCAGCAGCTTAGCTTCCGCCTACGAGCAGTACTTC. The chain carries TRBV7-2 and TRBJ2-7, with no clear D. The germline V and J ends were trimmed by 0 bases and 2 bases, with 5 bases remaining between them. The CDR3 loop spans 13 amino acids. Germline V gene sequence: CDR1 SGHTA, CDR2 FQGNSA.

This clone was detected only once. The chain combines TRBV30 with TRBJ2-2; D not resolved. The CDR3 runs to 16 residues. Germline V gene lookup returns CDR1 GTSNPN and CDR2 SVGIG (reference sequence). Between the trimmed V and J ends, which lost 7 bases and 6 bases, there was a span of 24 bases. CDR3 region: CAYSTGGALNPGELFF. The CDR3 nucleotides read TGTGCCTACTCTACCGGCGGAGCATTAAATCCCGGGGAGCTGTTTTTT.

The chain uses TRBV25-1 and TRBJ2-7; 9 positions agree with TRBD1. This CDR3 is built from 13 residues. The germline V gene encodes CDR1 MGHDK and CDR2 SYGVNS. V shed 6 bases, J shed 1 base, and the junction held 1 base outside the gene matches. The CDR3 sequence is CASRQGASYEQYF. The DNA for the CDR3 is TGTGCCAGCAGACAGGGGGCTTCCTACGAGCAGTACTTC.